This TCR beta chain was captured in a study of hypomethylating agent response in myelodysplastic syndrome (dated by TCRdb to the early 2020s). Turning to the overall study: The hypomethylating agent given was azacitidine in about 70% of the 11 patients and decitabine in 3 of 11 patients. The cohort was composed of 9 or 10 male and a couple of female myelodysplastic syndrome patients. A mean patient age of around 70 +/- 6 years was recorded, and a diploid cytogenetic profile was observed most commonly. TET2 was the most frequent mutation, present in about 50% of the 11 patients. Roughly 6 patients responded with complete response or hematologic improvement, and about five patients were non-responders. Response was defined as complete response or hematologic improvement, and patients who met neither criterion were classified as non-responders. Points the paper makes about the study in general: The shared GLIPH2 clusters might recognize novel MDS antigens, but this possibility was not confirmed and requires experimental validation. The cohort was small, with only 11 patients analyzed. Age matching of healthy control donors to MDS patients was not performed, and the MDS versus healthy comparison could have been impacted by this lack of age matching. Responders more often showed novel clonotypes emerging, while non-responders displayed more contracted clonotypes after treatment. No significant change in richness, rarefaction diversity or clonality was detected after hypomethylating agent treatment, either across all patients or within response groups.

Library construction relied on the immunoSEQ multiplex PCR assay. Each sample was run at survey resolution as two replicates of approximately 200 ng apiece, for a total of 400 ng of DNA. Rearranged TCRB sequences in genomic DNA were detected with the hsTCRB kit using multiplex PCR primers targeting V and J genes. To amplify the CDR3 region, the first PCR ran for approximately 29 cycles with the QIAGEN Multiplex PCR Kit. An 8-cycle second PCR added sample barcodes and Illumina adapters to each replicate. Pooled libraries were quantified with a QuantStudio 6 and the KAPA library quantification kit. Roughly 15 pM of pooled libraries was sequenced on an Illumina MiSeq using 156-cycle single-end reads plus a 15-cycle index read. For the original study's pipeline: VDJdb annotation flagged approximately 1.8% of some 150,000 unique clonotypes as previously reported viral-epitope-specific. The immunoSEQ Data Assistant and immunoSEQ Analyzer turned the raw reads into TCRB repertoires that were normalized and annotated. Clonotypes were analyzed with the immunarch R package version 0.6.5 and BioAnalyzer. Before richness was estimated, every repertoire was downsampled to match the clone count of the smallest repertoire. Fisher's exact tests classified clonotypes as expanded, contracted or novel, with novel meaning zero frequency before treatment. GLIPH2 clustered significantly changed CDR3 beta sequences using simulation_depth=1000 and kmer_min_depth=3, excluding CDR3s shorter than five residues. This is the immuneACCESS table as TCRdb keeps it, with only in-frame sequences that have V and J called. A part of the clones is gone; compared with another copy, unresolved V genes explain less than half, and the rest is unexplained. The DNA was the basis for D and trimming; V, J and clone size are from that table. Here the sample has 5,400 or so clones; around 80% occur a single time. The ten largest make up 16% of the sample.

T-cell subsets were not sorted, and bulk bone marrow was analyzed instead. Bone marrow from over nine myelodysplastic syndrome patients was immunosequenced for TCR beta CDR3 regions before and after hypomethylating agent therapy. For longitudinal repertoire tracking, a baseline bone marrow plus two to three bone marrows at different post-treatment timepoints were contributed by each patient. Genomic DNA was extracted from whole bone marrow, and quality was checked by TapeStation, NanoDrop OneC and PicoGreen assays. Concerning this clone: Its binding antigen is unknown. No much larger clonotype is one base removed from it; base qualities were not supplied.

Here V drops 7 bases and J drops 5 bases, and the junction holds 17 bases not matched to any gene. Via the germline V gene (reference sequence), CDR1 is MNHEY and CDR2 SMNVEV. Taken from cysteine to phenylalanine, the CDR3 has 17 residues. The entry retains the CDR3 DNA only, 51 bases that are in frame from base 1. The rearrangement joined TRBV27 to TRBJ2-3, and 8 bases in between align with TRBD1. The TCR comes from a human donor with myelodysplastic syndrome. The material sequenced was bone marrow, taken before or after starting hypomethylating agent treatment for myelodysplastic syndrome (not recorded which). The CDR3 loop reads CASIQTFRTGYEDTQYF. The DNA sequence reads TGTGCCAGCATCCAGACTTTTCGGACAGGGTATGAAGATACGCAGTATTTT.